What follows are 28 T cell receptor beta chains derived from one specimen sequenced in a study of T-cell reconstitution after alpha-beta-depleted transplantation in children. As it was prepared, the TCRbeta library received unique molecular identifiers. In TCRdb, the PCR reads were re-called with MiXCR into one record per CDR3 protein. The data hold 200,000 to 250,000 distinct CDR3 sequences, with about 11% observed a single time. The sequencing used PBMCs from the stem cell graft donor, collected from the stem cell graft. The receptors were sampled from a human donor who donated a stem cell graft to a child with acute lymphoblastic leukemia.

The CDR3, as DNA: TGTGCCAGCAGTCACACGCTTGGGACGGGAGTTCGGAACACCGGGGAGCTGTTTTTT. It is translated as CASSHTLGTGVRNTGELFF. The chain joins TRBV12-3 or TRBV12-4 to TRBJ2-2, with D possibly being TRBD2 (6 bases). The CDR3 runs to 19 residues. V lost 5 bases and J lost 1, with 23 bases in between.

As regards this clonotype: The junction departs from the called germline gene at one end, perhaps through a read error. V usage is TRBV29-1 and J usage is TRBJ1-4; D unclear. The CDR3 length is 14 residues. CDR1 and CDR2 from the germline V gene are SQVTM and ANQGSEA. CDR3 DNA sequence: TGCAGCGTCGAAGAGGGAGGCCCCAATGAAAAACTGTTTTTT. This encodes CSVEEGGPNEKLFF.

This clonotype showed up many times. A junction end diverges from the germline sequence, so it may reflect a read error. The V and J genes are TRBV10-3 and TRBJ2-1, with D hard to call. In germline, CDR1 is ENHRY, CDR2 SYGVKD. This CDR3 region has 15 residues. In DNA, the CDR3 is TGTGCCGCGCAACCTGATATTACCTCCAACAATGAGCAGTTCTTC. Residues: CAAQPDITSNNEQFF.

There are many counts of this clonotype. The chain has TRBV10-3 and TRBJ2-5; D is ambiguous. This CDR3 has 14 residues. Trimming cost V 4 bases and J 5 bases, with 14 bases left between them. From germline, CDR1 is ENHRY and CDR2 SYGVKD. The CDR3 sequence: CAISAVRPDETQYF. The CDR3 region has the DNA TGTGCCATCAGTGCGGTCCGACCGGACGAGACCCAGTACTTC.

This clonotype was observed many times. This chain connects TRBV20-1 to TRBJ1-3; no clear D. Trimming took off 6 bases at V and 0 bases at J, with 12 bases between the two ends. CDR1 DFQATT and CDR2 SNEGSKA come from the germline V gene (reference sequence). CDR3 size: 14 residues. The CDR3, as DNA: TGCAGTGCCCCCGGGCCCTACTCTGGAAACACCATATATTTT. Protein: CSAPGPYSGNTIYF.

The table lists this clonotype with many counts. This chain joins TRBV19 and TRBJ2-1; D is ambiguous. V was pared by 0 bases and J by 2 bases, with 2 bases between. Germline V CDR1 and CDR2: LNHDA, SQIVND (reference sequence). The CDR3 contains 13 residues. The CDR3 loop reads CASSIEPYNEQFF. The CDR3 DNA follows: TGTGCCAGTAGTATAGAGCCCTACAATGAGCAGTTCTTC. Variable domain in full (rest from reference TRBV19 and TRBJ2-1): DGGITQSPKYLFRKEGQNVTLSCEQNLNHDAMYWYRQDPGQGLRLIYYSQIVNDFQKGDIAEGYSVSREKKESFPLTVTSAQKNPTAFYLCASSIEPYNEQFFGPGTRLTVL.

This clonotype was detected many times. The chain employs TRBV30 and TRBJ2-1; D gene unclear. Trimming took off 6 bases at V and 0 bases at J, with 9 bases between the two ends. The length of the CDR3 is 13 residues. Germline V gives CDR1 GTSNPN, CDR2 SVGIG (reference sequence). The CDR3 region is CACALFSYNEQFF. CDR3 DNA: TGTGCCTGTGCTTTGTTCTCCTACAATGAGCAGTTCTTC.

This clonotype was counted only a few times. V usage is TRBV20-1 and J usage is TRBJ2-1, with a weak D call TRBD2 (6 bases). CDR3 size: 13 residues. Germline CDR1 is DFQATT and CDR2 is SNEGSKA (reference sequence). Trimming shortened V by 5 bases and J by 1 base, and 9 bases separated the two germline ends. DNA of the CDR3: TGCAGTGCTCGGGAGACTTCCTACAATGAGCAGTTCTTC. Its translation: CSARETSYNEQFF.

This clonotype was counted a few times. J is TRBJ2-1 and V is TRBV28, with D possibly being TRBD2 (6 bases). CDR3 length: 15 residues. V lost 1 base and J lost 4, with 11 bases in between. Per germline, CDR1 MDHEN and CDR2 SYDVKM. CDR3 residues: CASSLLASAYNEQFF. The CDR3 coding sequence is TGTGCCAGCAGTTTATTAGCTAGCGCGTACAATGAGCAGTTCTTC.

Turning to this clonotype: Just one base apart from a much larger clone, this may be a read error. The CDR3 nucleotides read TGTGCCACCAGCATTGGTGGGACCGGGGCCGCCTACGAGCAGTACTTC. Protein sequence: CATSIGGTGAAYEQYF. The chain links TRBV15 to TRBJ2-7; perhaps D is TRBD1 or TRBD2 (5 bases each). The CDR3 is 16 residues long. Trimming left V 4 bases short and J 2 bases short, with 18 bases between. The germline V gene has CDR1 LNHNV and CDR2 YYDKDF (reference sequence).

This clonotype has only a few counts. The DNA of the CDR3 is TGCAGCGTAGGTCCGGGGGGTCTGATGAACACTGAAGCTTTCTTT. This codes for CSVGPGGLMNTEAFF. The chain carries TRBV29-1 and TRBJ1-1; weak D call: TRBD1 (5 bases). With 6 bases removed from V and 0 bases from J, the gap between germline ends came to 17 bases. The CDR3 consists of 15 residues. Germline values: CDR1 SQVTM, CDR2 ANQGSEA.

Only a few counts were recorded for this clonotype. The chain links TRBV7-9 to TRBJ1-6; TRBD1 might be the D (5 bases). The germline gives CDR1 SEHNR, CDR2 FQNEAQ (reference sequence). This CDR3 contains 14 residues. The V and J ends lost 7 bases and 4 bases respectively, with 11 bases between them. The CDR3 sequence is CASTPGPYNSPLHF. The CDR3 DNA reads TGTGCCAGCACCCCGGGACCGTATAATTCACCCCTCCACTTT. Filled out from reference TRBV7-9 and TRBJ1-6, the complete variable domain reads DTGVSQNPRHKITKRGQNVTFRCDPISEHNRLYWYRQTLGQGPEFLTYFQNEAQLEKSRLLSDRFSAERPKGSFSTLEIQRTEQGDSAMYLCASTPGPYNSPLHFGNGTRLTVT.

The table lists this clonotype with many counts. V gene TRBV5-5 combines with J gene TRBJ2-2; 13 bases line up with TRBD2. The CDR3 runs 17 residues. CDR1 is SGHKS, CDR2 YYEKEE, per germline (reference sequence). V dropped 4 bases and J dropped 4; count of bases not matched to a gene: 7. The CDR3 sequence is CASSRTSGRSVTGELFF. In nucleotides, the CDR3 is TGTGCCAGCAGCCGGACTAGCGGGAGATCGGTCACCGGGGAGCTGTTTTTT.

There are many counts of this clonotype. The genes are TRBV7-9 and TRBJ2-3, with 10 positions matching TRBD2. Germline V CDR1 and CDR2: SEHNR, FQNEAQ (reference sequence). The CDR3 has 16 amino acids. After removal of 0 bases from V and 1 base from J, the junction contained 1 base not matched to a gene. The CDR3 nucleotides read TGTGCCAGCAGCTTAGCTGGGACTAGCGGCACAGATACGCAGTATTTT. Translating it yields CASSLAGTSGTDTQYF.

The genes are TRBV20-1 and TRBJ2-7; 10 positions agree with TRBD2. V gave up 0 bases and J gave up 6 bases; unmatched junction bases: 14. CDR3 length: 17 residues. Germline V gene sequence: CDR1 DFQATT, CDR2 SNEGSKA (reference sequence). CDR3 loop: CSARDNSGRAREGEQYF. Here the CDR3 DNA reads TGCAGTGCTAGAGATAACAGCGGGAGGGCCAGGGAGGGCGAGCAGTACTTC.

This clonotype was counted at least ten times. V is TRBV7-2 and J is TRBJ2-7; D ambiguous. V shed 1 base and J shed 0 bases, with 10 bases lying between them. Germline-derived CDR1 and CDR2 are SGHTA and FQGNSA. This CDR3 has 15 residues. CDR3 sequence (DNA): TGTGCCAGCAGCTTAGACGGACGGAGCTCCTACGAGCAGTACTTC. Translated: CASSLDGRSSYEQYF.

This clonotype was observed at least ten times. The rearrangement uses TRBV5-1 and TRBJ1-3, with no clear D. The CDR3 sequence is 15 residues long. Germline CDR1 and CDR2: SGHRS and YFSETQ. V lost 0 bases and J 0 bases, leaving 7 bases between the germline ends. This CDR3 reads CASSLDGNSGNTIYF. In DNA, the CDR3 is TGCGCCAGCAGCTTGGACGGAAACTCTGGAAACACCATATATTTT.

This clonotype has more than one count but fewer than ten. The chain has TRBV20-1 and TRBJ1-1, with D possibly TRBD1 on 5 matching bases. V was pared by 6 bases and J by 5 bases, with 16 bases between. The germline CDR1 and CDR2 sequences are DFQATT and SNEGSKA (reference sequence). The CDR3 has 13 amino acids. CDR3 protein: CSALGLLGTEAFF. The CDR3 DNA sequence: TGCAGTGCCTTGGGACTCCTGGGGACTGAAGCTTTCTTT.

This clonotype was detected ten times or more. This chain joins TRBV5-1 and TRBJ2-2, with 9 bases aligning to TRBD2. Per germline, CDR1 SGHRS and CDR2 YFSETQ. The CDR3 extends over 16 amino acids. Trimming cost V 4 bases and J 1 base; bases outside gene matches: 5. Here the CDR3 DNA reads TGCGCCAGCAGCCCTACGACTAGCGGGAACACCGGGGAGCTGTTTTTT. Protein sequence: CASSPTTSGNTGELFF. Full variable domain (outside the CDR3, taken from reference TRBV5-1 and TRBJ2-2): KAGVTQTPRYLIKTRGQQVTLSCSPISGHRSVSWYQQTPGQGLQFLFEYFSETQRNKGNFPGRFSGRQFSNSRSEMNVSTLELGDSALYLCASSPTTSGNTGELFFGEGSRLTVL.

This clonotype was found many times. J is TRBJ1-2 and V is TRBV2; D gene unclear. CDR1 and CDR2 from the germline V gene are SNHLY and FYNNEI. V was cut by 7 bases and J by 4 bases, with 10 bases left in between. The CDR3 has 12 amino acids. CDR3 loop: CASNAGSYGYTF. The CDR3 nucleotides read TGTGCCAGCAATGCGGGGTCCTATGGCTACACCTTC.

This clonotype occurred many times. V and J are TRBV4-2 and TRBJ2-2; the D gene is possibly TRBD1 (6 bases). V was clipped by 5 bases and J by 1 base, with 23 bases between them. This CDR3 has 19 residues. Germline V lookup: CDR1 LGHNA, CDR2 YNFKEQ. In DNA form, the CDR3 reads TGTGCCAGCAGCGCAACCTTAACAGGGTACGGGGTGAACACCGGGGAGCTGTTTTTT. This codes for CASSATLTGYGVNTGELFF.

This clonotype was counted ten times or more. V and J are TRBV5-1 and TRBJ2-7, with 9 bases lining up with TRBD1. The CDR3 length is 14 residues. V dropped 4 bases and J dropped 2; count of bases not matched to a gene: 4. The germline CDR1 and CDR2 sequences are SGHRS and YFSETQ. Here the CDR3 DNA reads TGCGCCAGCAGCGTGGACAGGGGAACCTACGAGCAGTACTTC. Amino acid sequence: CASSVDRGTYEQYF.

The sample holds many counts of this clonotype. This chain joins TRBV7-2 and TRBJ2-3, with 7 bases lining up with TRBD2. Trimming at V came to 1 base and at J to 7 bases, leaving 2 bases not matched to a gene. The CDR3 loop spans 13 amino acids. CDR1 and CDR2 (germline): SGHTA, FQGNSA. The CDR3 loop reads CASSLGLAYTQYF. The CDR3 DNA reads TGTGCCAGCAGCTTAGGACTAGCCTATACGCAGTATTTT.

This clonotype came up many times. This chain connects TRBV7-9 to TRBJ1-1; tentatively, D is TRBD1 (5 bases). This CDR3 has 11 amino acids. Germline V lookup: CDR1 SEHNR, CDR2 FQNEAQ (reference sequence). V was trimmed by 10 bases and J by 8 bases, leaving 14 bases between them. The CDR3: CAIPGGVEAFF. In nucleotides, the CDR3 is TGTGCCATCCCTGGGGGTGTAGAAGCTTTCTTT.

This clonotype occurred a few times. This chain links TRBV20-1 with TRBJ1-5; 8 nucleotides match TRBD1. This CDR3 comprises 13 residues. V gave up 1 base and J gave up 5 bases; unmatched junction bases: 1. CDR1 is DFQATT, CDR2 SNEGSKA, per germline (reference sequence). The CDR3 reads CSARGTGYQPQHF. CDR3 bases: TGCAGTGCTAGAGGGACAGGGTATCAGCCCCAGCATTTT.

This clonotype was detected ten times or more. This chain connects TRBV12-3 or TRBV12-4 to TRBJ2-5, with 10 bases fitting TRBD1. Unmatched junction bases numbered 4, after V lost 6 bases and J lost 0 bases. The CDR3 sequence is 15 residues long. CDR3 DNA sequence: TGTGCCAGCAGCACGGACAGGGGGTACCAAGAGACCCAGTACTTC. It yields the protein CASSTDRGYQETQYF.

This clonotype was counted at least ten times. The chain joins TRBV27 to TRBJ2-3; the match to TRBD2 covers 14 bases. Germline V gene lookup returns CDR1 MNHEY and CDR2 SMNVEV (reference sequence). The CDR3 sequence is 17 residues long. With 3 bases clipped from V and 1 base from J, the junction kept 3 bases outside the gene matches. In DNA, the CDR3 is TGTGCCAGCAGTTTCCGACTAGCGGGAGGGCGCACAGATACGCAGTATTTT. As protein: CASSFRLAGGRTDTQYF.

Ten or more counts support this clonotype. The V gene is TRBV20-1, the J gene TRBJ1-2; D is perhaps TRBD1 (5 bases). V was cut by 4 bases and J by 0 bases, with 9 bases left in between. CDR1 DFQATT and CDR2 SNEGSKA come from the germline V gene (reference sequence). The CDR3 sequence is 13 residues long. The CDR3 DNA sequence: TGCAGTGCTACGCGAGGGGCTAACTATGGCTACACCTTC. Translation gives CSATRGANYGYTF.